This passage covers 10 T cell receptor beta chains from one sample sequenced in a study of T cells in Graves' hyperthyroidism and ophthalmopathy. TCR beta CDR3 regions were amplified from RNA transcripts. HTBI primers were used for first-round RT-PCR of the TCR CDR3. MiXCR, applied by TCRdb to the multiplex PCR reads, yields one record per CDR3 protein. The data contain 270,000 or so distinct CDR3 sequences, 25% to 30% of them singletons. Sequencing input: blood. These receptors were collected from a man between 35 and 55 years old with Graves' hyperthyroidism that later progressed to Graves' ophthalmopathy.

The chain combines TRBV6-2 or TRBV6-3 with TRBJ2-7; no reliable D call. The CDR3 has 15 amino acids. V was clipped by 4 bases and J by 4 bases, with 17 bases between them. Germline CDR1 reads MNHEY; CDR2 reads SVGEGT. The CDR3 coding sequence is TGTGCCAGCAGTTCTTCTTTCGGTCGTAGGTACGAGCAGTACTTC. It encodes CASSSSFGRRYEQYF.

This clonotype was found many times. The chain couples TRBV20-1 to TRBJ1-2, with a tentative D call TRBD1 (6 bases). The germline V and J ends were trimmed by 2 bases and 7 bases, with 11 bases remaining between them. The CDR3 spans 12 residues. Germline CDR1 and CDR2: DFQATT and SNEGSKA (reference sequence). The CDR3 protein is CSARQGNGGYTF. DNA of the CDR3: TGCAGTGCTAGACAGGGGAATGGTGGCTACACCTTC.

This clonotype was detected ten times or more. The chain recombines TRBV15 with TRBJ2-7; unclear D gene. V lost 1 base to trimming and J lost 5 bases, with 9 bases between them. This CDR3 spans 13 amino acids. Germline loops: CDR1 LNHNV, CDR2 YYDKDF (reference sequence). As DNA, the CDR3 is TGTGCCACCAGCAGAGCTAGTAAGAACGAGCAGTACTTC. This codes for CATSRASKNEQYF.

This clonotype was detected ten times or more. In DNA, the CDR3 is TGTGCCAGCAGTTTTCTAGGTTGGGTCGTAACGGGACAGGGGAACACTGAAGCTTTCTTT. Protein: CASSFLGWVVTGQGNTEAFF. The rearrangement uses TRBV12-3 or TRBV12-4 and TRBJ1-1; 9 nucleotides match TRBD1. This CDR3 comprises 20 residues. The junction had 18 bases not matched to a gene; V was cut back by 3 bases and J by 1 base.

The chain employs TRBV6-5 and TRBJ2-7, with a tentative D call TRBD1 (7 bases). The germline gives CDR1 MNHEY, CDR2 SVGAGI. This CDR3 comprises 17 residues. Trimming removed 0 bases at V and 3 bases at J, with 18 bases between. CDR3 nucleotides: TGTGCCAGCAGTTACTCGAATCGGGCAGGGGGGATCTACGAGCAGTACTTC. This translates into CASSYSNRAGGIYEQYF.

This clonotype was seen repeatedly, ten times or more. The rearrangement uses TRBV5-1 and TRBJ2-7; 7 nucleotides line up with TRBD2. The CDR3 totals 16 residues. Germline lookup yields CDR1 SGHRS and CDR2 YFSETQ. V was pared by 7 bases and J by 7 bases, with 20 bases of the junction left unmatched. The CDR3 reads CASFPHPASGLHEQYF. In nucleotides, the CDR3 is TGCGCCAGCTTCCCCCACCCCGCTAGCGGACTCCATGAGCAGTACTTC.

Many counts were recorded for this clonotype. The CDR3 nucleotides are TGTGCCAGCAGCCAAGATGGGTATACTAGCGTCTACGAGCAGTACTTC. Its protein product is CASSQDGYTSVYEQYF. This rearrangement joins TRBV3-1 to TRBJ2-7; TRBD2 aligns across 7 bases. Germline V CDR1 and CDR2: LGHDT, YNNKEL (reference sequence). This CDR3 has 16 residues. The ends lost 0 bases at V and 3 bases at J; junction bases unmatched: 8.

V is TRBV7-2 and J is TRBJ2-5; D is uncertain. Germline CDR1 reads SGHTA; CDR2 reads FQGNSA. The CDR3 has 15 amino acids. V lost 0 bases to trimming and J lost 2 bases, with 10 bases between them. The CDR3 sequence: CASSLAFNRQETQYF. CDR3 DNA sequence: TGTGCCAGCAGCTTAGCGTTTAACAGACAAGAGACCCAGTACTTC.

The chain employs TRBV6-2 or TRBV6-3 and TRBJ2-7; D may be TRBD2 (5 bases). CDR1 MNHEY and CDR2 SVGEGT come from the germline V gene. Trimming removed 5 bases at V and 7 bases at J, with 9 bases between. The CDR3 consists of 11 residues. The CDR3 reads CASSRRKEQYF. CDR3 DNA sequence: TGTGCCAGCAGTAGGAGGAAAGAGCAGTACTTC.

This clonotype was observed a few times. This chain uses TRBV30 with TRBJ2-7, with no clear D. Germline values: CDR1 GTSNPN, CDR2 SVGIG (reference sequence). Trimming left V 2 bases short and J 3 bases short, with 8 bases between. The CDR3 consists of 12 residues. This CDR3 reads CAWSSTRYEQYF. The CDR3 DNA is TGTGCCTGGAGTTCTACACGCTACGAGCAGTACTTC.